The source of this T cell receptor (beta chain) is a study of blood T cell repertoires in COVID-19. Overall study context: Researchers got acute and convalescent COVID-19 samples from the United States, Italy and Spain. Sources were T cells, B-cell-depleted T cells, or PBMCs; the material itself was cDNA or gDNA.

Germline V gives CDR1 SGHVS, CDR2 FNYEAQ. The CDR3 has 17 residues. J lost 6 bases, V lost 1 base, and 12 bases had no gene match. Here immunoSEQ multiplex PCR was the method, and the copy in TCRdb shows in-frame clones only, minus some. Among roughly 200,000 clones listed, around 79% were seen once. The Seattle patients, enrolled during active infection, were followed longitudinally. V and J are TRBV7-6 and TRBJ2-3; TRBD2 matches 8 bases. This clonotype originated in a woman aged 40 to 50 with COVID-19, enrolled during active disease. Sample: peripheral blood. In DNA, the CDR3 is TGTGCCAGCAGCTTAGGACGACTAGCGACCTCTCTGGATACGCAGTATTTT. It codes for CASSLGRLATSLDTQYF.